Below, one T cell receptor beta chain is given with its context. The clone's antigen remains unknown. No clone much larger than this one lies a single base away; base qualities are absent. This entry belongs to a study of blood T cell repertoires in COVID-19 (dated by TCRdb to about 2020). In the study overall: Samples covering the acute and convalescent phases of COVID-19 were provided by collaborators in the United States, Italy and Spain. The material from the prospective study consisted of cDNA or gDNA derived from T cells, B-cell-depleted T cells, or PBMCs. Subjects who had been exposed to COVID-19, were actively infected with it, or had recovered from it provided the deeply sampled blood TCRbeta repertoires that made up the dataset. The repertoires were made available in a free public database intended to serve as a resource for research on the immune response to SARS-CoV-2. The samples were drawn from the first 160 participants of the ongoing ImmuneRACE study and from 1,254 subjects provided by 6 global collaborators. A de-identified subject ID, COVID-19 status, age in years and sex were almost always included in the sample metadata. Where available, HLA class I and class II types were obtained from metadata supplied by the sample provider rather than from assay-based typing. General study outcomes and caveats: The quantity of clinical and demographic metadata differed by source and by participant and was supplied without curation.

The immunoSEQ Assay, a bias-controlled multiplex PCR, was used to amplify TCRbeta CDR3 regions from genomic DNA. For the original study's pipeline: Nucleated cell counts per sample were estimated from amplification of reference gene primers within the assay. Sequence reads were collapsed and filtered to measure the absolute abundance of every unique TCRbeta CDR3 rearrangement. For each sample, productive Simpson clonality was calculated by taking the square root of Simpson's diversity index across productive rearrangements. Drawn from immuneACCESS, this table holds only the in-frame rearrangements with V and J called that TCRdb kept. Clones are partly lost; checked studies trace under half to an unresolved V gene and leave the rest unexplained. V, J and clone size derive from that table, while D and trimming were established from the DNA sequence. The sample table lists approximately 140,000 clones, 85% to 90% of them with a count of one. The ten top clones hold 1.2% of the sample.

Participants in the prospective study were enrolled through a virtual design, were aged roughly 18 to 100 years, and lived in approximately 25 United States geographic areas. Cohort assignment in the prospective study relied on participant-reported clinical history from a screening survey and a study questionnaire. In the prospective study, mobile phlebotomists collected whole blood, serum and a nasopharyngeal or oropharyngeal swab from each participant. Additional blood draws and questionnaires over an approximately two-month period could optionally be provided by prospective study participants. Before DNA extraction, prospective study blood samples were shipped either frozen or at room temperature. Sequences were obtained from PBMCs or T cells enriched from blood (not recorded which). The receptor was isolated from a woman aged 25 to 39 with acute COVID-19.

Read as DNA, the sequence is TGTGCCAGCAGTTACGTGTCCGGGTCTGGAAACACCATATATTTT. Translated, this is CASSYVSGSGNTIYF. In this chain, TRBV6-5 is recombined with TRBJ1-3; the D gene lacks a confident call. The CDR3 goes from the cysteine to the phenylalanine over 15 residues. This entry keeps only the CDR3 DNA: 45 bases, framed from base 1. A distance of 9 bases separates the germline ends of V and J, which lose 2 bases and 1 base respectively. CDR1 MNHEY and CDR2 SVGAGI are derived from the germline V gene.